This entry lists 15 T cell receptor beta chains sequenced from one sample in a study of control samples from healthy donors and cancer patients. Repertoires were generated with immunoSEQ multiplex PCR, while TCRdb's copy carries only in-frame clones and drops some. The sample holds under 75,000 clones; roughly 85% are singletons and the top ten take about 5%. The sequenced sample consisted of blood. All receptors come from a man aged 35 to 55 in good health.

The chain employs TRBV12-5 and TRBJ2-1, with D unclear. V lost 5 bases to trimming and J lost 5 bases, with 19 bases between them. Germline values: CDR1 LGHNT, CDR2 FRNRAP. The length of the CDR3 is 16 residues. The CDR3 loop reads CASGHLGTVRNNEQFF. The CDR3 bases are TGTGCTAGTGGTCACCTCGGTACAGTAAGAAACAATGAGCAGTTCTTC.

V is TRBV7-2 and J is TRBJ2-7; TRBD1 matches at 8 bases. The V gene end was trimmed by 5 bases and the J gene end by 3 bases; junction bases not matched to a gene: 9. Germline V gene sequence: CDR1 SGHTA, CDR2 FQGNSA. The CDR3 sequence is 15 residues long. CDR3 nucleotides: TGTGCCAGCAGCCTAAAGGGACAGGCCCACTACGAGCAGTACTTC. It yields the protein CASSLKGQAHYEQYF.

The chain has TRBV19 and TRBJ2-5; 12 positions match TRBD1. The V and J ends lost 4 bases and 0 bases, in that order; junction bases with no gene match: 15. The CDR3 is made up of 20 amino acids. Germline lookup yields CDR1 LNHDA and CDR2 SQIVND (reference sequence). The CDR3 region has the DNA TGTGCCAGTAGTAGAGATTGGGGACAGGGGGCAAAAAGGTACCAAGAGACCCAGTACTTC. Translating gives CASSRDWGQGAKRYQETQYF. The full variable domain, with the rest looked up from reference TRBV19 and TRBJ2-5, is DGGITQSPKYLFRKEGQNVTLSCEQNLNHDAMYWYRQDPGQGLRLIYYSQIVNDFQKGDIAEGYSVSREKKESFPLTVTSAQKNPTAFYLCASSRDWGQGAKRYQETQYFGPGTRLLVL.

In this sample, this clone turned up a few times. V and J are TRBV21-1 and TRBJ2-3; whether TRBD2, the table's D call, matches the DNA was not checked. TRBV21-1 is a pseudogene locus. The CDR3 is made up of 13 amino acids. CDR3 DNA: TGTGCCAGCAGCAAAGACTGCAAAGATACGCAGTATTTT. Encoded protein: CASSKDCKDTQYF.

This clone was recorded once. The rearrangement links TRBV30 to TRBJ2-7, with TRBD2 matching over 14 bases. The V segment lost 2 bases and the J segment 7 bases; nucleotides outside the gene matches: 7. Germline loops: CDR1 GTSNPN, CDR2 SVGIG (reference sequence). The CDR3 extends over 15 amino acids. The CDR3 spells CAWSKGLAGGKEQYF. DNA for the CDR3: TGTGCCTGGAGTAAAGGACTAGCGGGAGGAAAAGAGCAGTACTTC.

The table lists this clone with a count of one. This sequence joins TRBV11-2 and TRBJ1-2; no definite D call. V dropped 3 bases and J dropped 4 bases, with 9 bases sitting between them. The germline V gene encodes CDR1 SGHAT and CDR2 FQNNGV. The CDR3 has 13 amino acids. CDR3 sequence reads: CASSLGRAYGYTF. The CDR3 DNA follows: TGTGCCAGCAGCTTGGGTAGGGCCTATGGCTACACCTTC.

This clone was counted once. The CDR3 nucleotides read TGTGCCAGCAGCCAAGGACTAGTCTCCTACAATGAGCAGTTCTTC. It is translated as CASSQGLVSYNEQFF. This chain connects TRBV14 to TRBJ2-1; TRBD2 might be the D (6 bases). The length of the CDR3 is 15 residues. Germline-derived CDR1 and CDR2 are SGHDN and FVKESK. The V end was cut by 1 base, the J end by 0 bases, with 7 bases between.

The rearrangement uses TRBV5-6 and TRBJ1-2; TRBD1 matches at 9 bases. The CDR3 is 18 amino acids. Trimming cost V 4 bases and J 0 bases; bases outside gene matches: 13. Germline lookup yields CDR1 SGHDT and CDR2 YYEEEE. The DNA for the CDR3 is TGTGCCAGCAGCCCATTAACGACAGGGGGGCTACCTAACTATGGCTACACCTTC. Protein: CASSPLTTGGLPNYGYTF.

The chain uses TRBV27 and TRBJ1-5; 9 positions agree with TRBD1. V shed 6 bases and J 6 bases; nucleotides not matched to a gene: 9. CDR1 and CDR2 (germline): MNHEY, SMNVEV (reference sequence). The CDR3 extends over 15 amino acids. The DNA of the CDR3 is TGTGCCAGCAGGACGACCGGGACAGGGAGTCAGCCCCAGCATTTT. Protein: CASRTTGTGSQPQHF.

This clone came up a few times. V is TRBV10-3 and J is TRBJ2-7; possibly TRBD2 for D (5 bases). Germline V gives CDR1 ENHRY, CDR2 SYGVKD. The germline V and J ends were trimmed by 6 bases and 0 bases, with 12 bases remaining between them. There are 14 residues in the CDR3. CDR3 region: CAISRSGSSYEQYF. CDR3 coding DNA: TGTGCCATCAGCAGAAGCGGAAGCTCCTACGAGCAGTACTTC.

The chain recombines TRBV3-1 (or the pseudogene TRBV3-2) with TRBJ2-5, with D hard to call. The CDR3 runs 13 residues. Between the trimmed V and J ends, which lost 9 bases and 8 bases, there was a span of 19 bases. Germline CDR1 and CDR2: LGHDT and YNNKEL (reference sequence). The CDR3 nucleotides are TGTGCCAGTCTTGAGGTACGGCTCTCAACCCAGTACTTC. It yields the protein CASLEVRLSTQYF.

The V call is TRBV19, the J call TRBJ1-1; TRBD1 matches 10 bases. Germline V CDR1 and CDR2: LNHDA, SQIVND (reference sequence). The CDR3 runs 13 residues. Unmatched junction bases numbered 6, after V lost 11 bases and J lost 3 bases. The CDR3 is CAASGTGDTEAFF. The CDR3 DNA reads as TGTGCCGCCTCCGGGACAGGGGACACTGAAGCTTTCTTT.

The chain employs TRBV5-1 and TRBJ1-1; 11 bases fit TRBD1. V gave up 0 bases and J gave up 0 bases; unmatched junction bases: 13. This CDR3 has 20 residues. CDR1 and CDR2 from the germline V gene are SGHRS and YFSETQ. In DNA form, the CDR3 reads TGCGCCAGCAGCTTGGAACGGCCCGGGACAGGGGGTCGATTGAACACTGAAGCTTTCTTT. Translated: CASSLERPGTGGRLNTEAFF.

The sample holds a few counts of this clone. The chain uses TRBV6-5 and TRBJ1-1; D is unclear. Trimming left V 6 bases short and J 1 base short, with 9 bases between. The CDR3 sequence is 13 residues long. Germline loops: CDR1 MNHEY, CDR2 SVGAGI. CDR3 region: CASSHTENTEAFF. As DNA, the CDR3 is TGTGCCAGCAGCCACACGGAGAACACTGAAGCTTTCTTT.

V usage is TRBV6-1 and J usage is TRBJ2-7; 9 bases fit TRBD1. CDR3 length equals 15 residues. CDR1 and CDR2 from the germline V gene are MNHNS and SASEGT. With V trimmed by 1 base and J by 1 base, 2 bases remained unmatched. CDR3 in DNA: TGTGCCAGCAGTGAAGAAGGGACAGGGTCCTACGAGCAGTACTTC. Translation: CASSEEGTGSYEQYF.